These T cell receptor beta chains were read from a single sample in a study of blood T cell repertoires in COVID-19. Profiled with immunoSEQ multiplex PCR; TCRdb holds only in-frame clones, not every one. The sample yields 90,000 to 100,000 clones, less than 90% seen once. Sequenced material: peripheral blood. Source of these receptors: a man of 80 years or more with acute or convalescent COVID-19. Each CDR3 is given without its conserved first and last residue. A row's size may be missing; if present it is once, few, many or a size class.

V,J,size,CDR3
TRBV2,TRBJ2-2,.,ASSIEGGPVGELF
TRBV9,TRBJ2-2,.,ASSVTGSGGGTGELF
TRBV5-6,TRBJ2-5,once,ASSSRTGGFETQY
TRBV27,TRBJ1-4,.,ASAWRGGEKLF
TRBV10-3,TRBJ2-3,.,AIKEGGEGTDTQY
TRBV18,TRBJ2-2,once,ASSPETSVGTGELF
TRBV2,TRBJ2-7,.,ASSPGLAGPEIPYEQY
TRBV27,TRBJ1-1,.,ASSLKGRNTEAF
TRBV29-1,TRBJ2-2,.,SVEKGALGTGELF
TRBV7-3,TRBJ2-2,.,ASSSSGTFNTGELF
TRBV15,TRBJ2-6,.,ATEKSGANVLT